This is a list of T cell receptor beta chains from one sample in a study of glioma-infiltrating T cells. From the multiplex PCR reads, TCRdb called clonotypes with MiXCR, one entry per CDR3 protein. The table shows some 93,000 distinct CDR3 sequences, with around 37% occurring only once. The source material was glioma tissue, nonneoplastic brain tissue, or PBMCs (not recorded which). The receptors originated from a human donor with low-grade glioma or glioblastoma, undergoing nonglioma brain surgery, or in good health (not recorded which). Both conserved end residues are part of each CDR3. The order of the fields is D gene, clone size, J gene, V gene, CDR3 DNA, CDR3 protein. D genes are given only for firm matches. For some rows the clone size is stated as once, few or many, or as a class when expanded; others skip it.

TRBD2 | many | TRBJ2-5 | TRBV7-9 | TGTGCCAGCAGCGTAGCGGGGGGCGGAGAGACCCAGTACTTC | CASSVAGGGETQYF
TRBD2 | NA | TRBJ2-3 | TRBV6-1 | TGTGCCAGCAATCTACTACTAGCGGGAGCAGACCGGGGTAGGCAGTATTTT | CASNLLLAGADRGRQYF
NA | many | TRBJ2-1 | TRBV6-2/TRBV6-3 | TGTGCCAGCAGCCGAGCGGGTGGCTCCTACAATGAGCAGTTCTTC | CASSRAGGSYNEQFF
NA | many | TRBJ1-4 | TRBV20-1 | TGCAGTGCTAGAGAGATGCGAGCAACTAATGAAAAACTGTTTTTT | CSAREMRATNEKLFF
NA | many | TRBJ2-3 | TRBV28 | TGTGCCAGCAGTTTTCCAGCATTAAGCACAGATACGCAGTATTTT | CASSFPALSTDTQYF
NA | many | TRBJ1-5 | TRBV5-5 | TGTGCCAGCAGCTTGGGACAGTTCAGCAATCAGCCCCAGCATTTT | CASSLGQFSNQPQHF
NA | many | TRBJ2-7 | TRBV3-1 | TGTGCCAGCAGCCAAGCATCTTTAGTAACCTACGAGCAGTACTTC | CASSQASLVTYEQYF
TRBD1 | many | TRBJ2-1 | TRBV14 | TGTGCCAGCAGCCAAACCGGGACAGGGGTTTTCAATGAGCAGTTCTTC | CASSQTGTGVFNEQFF
NA | many | TRBJ2-5 | TRBV7-6 | TGTGCCAGCAGCCCAACAGGACTTGAGACCCAGTACTTC | CASSPTGLETQYF
NA | many | TRBJ2-5 | TRBV6-2/TRBV6-3 | TGTGCCAGCAGAACTTCGGGCCAAGAGACCCAGTACTTC | CASRTSGQETQYF
TRBD2 | NA | TRBJ2-1 | TRBV20-1 | TGCAGTGCTCGGACCAGACTAGCGGGAAACAATGAGCAGTTCTTC | CSARTRLAGNNEQFF
NA | NA | TRBJ2-1 | TRBV6-5 | TGTGCCAGCAGTTACAGGGACATCTGCAATGAGCAGTTCTTC | CASSYRDICNEQFF
NA | many | TRBJ2-1 | TRBV28 | TGTGCCAGCAGAAGGGACGGGAGCTCCTACAATGAGCAGTTCTTC | CASRRDGSSYNEQFF
NA | many | TRBJ2-1 | TRBV5-8 | TGTGCCAGCAGCTCACAGGGAACTCGATACAATGAGCAGTTCTTC | CASSSQGTRYNEQFF
NA | NA | TRBJ2-2 | TRBV6-1 | TGTGCCAGCACCCACCCGGATTTGGACACCGGGGAGCTGTTTTTT | CASTHPDLDTGELFF
NA | many | TRBJ2-7 | TRBV7-2 | TGTGCCAGCAGCCGCACCACCACTTACGAGCAGTACTTC | CASSRTTTYEQYF
NA | NA | TRBJ1-2 | TRBV28 | TGTGCCGGCTCCGTCGGGGGGGCGCATGGCTACACCTTC | CAGSVGGAHGYTF
NA | many | TRBJ2-2 | TRBV2 | TGTGCCAGCAGTGAGAGCAGGGCAAACACCGGGGAGCTGTTTTTT | CASSESRANTGELFF
NA | NA | TRBJ2-5 | TRBV11-2 | TGTGCCAACATCCTTCGTCTCACGGGGCACCAAGAGCCCCAGTACTTC | CANILRLTGHQEPQYF
NA | many | TRBJ2-2 | TRBV4-1 | TGCGCCAGCAGCCCCATGCATTGGGCCCCTGACACCGGGGAGCTGTTTTTT | CASSPMHWAPDTGELFF
NA | many | TRBJ2-4 | TRBV5-1 | TGCGCCAGCAGCTCCCAGGGTCCCAAAAACATTCAGTACTTC | CASSSQGPKNIQYF
TRBD1 | few | TRBJ2-7 | TRBV11-2 | TGTGCCAGCAGTATCCCGGGACAGGGGACTTACGAGCAGTACTTC | CASSIPGQGTYEQYF
NA | many | TRBJ2-1 | TRBV20-1 | TGCAGTGCCTCGCCACTAGACAATGAGCAGTTCTTC | CSASPLDNEQFF
NA | NA | TRBJ1-3 | TRBV25-1 | TGTGCCAGCAGTGAATTTAGGGCAGGGGGAAACACCATATATTTT | CASSEFRAGGNTIYF
NA | many | TRBJ2-3 | TRBV5-1 | TGCGCCAGCAGCTTGGCCATAGCGGGCACAGATACGCAGTATTTT | CASSLAIAGTDTQYF
NA | many | TRBJ1-6 | TRBV19 | TGTGCCAGCGACGACATGAGGGGGACTAATTCACCCCTCCACTTT | CASDDMRGTNSPLHF
NA | NA | TRBJ2-5 | TRBV6-2/TRBV6-3 | TGTGCCAGCAGTTACGGCAGGAGTGGCGAGACCCAGTACTTC | CASSYGRSGETQYF
NA | many | TRBJ2-5 | TRBV5-1 | TGCGCCAGCAGCTTGGGGGAGTACCAAGAGACCCAGTACTTC | CASSLGEYQETQYF
NA | many | TRBJ2-7 | TRBV19 | TGTGCCAGTAGTGAAACAGTGATCTCCTACGAGCAGTACTTC | CASSETVISYEQYF
NA | many | TRBJ2-7 | TRBV14 | TGTGCCAGCAGCCAAGGACTAGTGGAGCAGTACTTC | CASSQGLVEQYF
NA | many | TRBJ2-3 | TRBV5-4 | TGTGCCAGCAGCTTGCGGGCACAAAACACAGATACGCAGTATTTT | CASSLRAQNTDTQYF
NA | many | TRBJ1-1 | TRBV3-1 | TGTGCCAGCAGCCGACGCCCAGGGGCTGAAGCTTTCTTT | CASSRRPGAEAFF
NA | many | TRBJ2-7 | TRBV6-1 | TGTGCCAGCAGTACCGGGGCAATATACGAGCAGTACTTC | CASSTGAIYEQYF
NA | NA | TRBJ1-5 | TRBV2 | TGTGCAAACACTGGGGTGGCATACAATCAGCCCCAGCATTTT | CANTGVAYNQPQHF
TRBD1 | many | TRBJ1-2 | TRBV19 | TGTGCCAGTAGTCGTAGGGGGCCTACAGGGACATCTAACTATGGCTACACCTTC | CASSRRGPTGTSNYGYTF
TRBD2 | few | TRBJ2-6 | TRBV18 | TGTGCCAGCTCACTTCGTAGACTAGCGGGAGATGGGTCTGGGGCCAACGTCCTGACTTTC | CASSLRRLAGDGSGANVLTF
TRBD2 | many | TRBJ2-7 | TRBV10-3 | TGTGCCATCAGTGCAATGACTAGCTCAGAGCAGTACTTC | CAISAMTSSEQYF
TRBD1 | NA | TRBJ2-1 | TRBV6-5 | TGTGTCAGCATTGAATGGACAGGGGTAGGCCTCAATGAGCAGTTCTTC | CVSIEWTGVGLNEQFF